This TCR beta chain is from a study of post-analysis software for immune sequencing data. As for the study in general: Relapsing-remitting, secondary progressive and progressive-relapsing forms of multiple sclerosis all featured among disease courses.

The CDR3 spans 13 residues. Germline V gives CDR1 LGHNA, CDR2 YNFKEQ. Deletions cut 1 base from V and 3 bases from J, with 7 bases between. Prepared TCR beta cDNA libraries contained unique molecular identifiers. Yield was about 500,000 cDNA molecules from roughly 1 to 10 million T cells. A single record per CDR3 protein comes from TCRdb applying MiXCR to the PCR reads. The table lists fewer than 850,000 distinct CDR3 sequences, roughly 29% of them singletons. Study findings and constraints: Strong co-clustering by F measure linked samples that shared a preparation batch. With TRBV5-6, TRBV5-1 and TRBV20-1 included, five TRBV segments were more frequent in patients than in controls. Compared against controls, patients with multiple sclerosis displayed significantly lower normalized Chao1 diversity.

About this clonotype itself: The antigen is not known.

The chain recombines TRBV4-2 with TRBJ2-7; D remains ambiguous. The sequence was collected from a girl aged 5-17 years with multiple sclerosis. What was sequenced was blood. The CDR3 sequence is CASSQGPGYEQYF. DNA of the CDR3: TGTGCCAGCAGCCAAGGTCCGGGCTACGAGCAGTACTTC.